This TCR beta chain came from a study of blood T cell repertoires in COVID-19. Study context: Samples of COVID-19 (acute and convalescent) were obtained from the United States, Italy and Spain. Sources were T cells, B-cell-depleted T cells, or PBMCs; the material itself was cDNA or gDNA.

Patients at the Seattle site were enrolled during active infection and followed longitudinally. Data came from immunoSEQ multiplex PCR; TCRdb stores just in-frame clones and leaves some out. Of 250,000 to 300,000 clones in the sample, roughly nine tenths were seen once. V lost 5 bases and J lost 9; bases outside the gene matches: 8. The CDR3 sequence is 16 residues long. The germline CDR1 and CDR2 sequences are LGHDT and YNNKEL (reference sequence). The sequencing sample was made of peripheral blood. The receptor was isolated from a young woman with COVID-19, enrolled during active disease. The chain is built from TRBV3-1 (or the pseudogene TRBV3-2) and TRBJ1-6; TRBD1 matches at 12 bases. CDR3 in DNA: TGTGCCAGCAGCTACCCGGGACAGGGGGCCGGTTCACCCCTCCACTTT. It is translated as CASSYPGQGAGSPLHF.